This is a list of T cell receptor beta chains from one sample in a study of Graves' ophthalmopathy and Graves' hyperthyroidism. Each CDR3 protein gets one entry after TCRdb re-called the multiplex PCR reads with MiXCR. The sample lists over a million distinct CDR3 sequences, 35% to 40% occurring once. The material sequenced was peripheral blood or thyroid tissue (not recorded which). The receptors here all came from an adult man with Graves' hyperthyroidism. Each CDR3 is given with its conserved first and last residue. The order of the fields is clone size, J gene, D gene, V gene, CDR3 DNA, CDR3 protein. A D gene is named only where the DNA matches it firmly. Not all rows give a size; the values are once, few, many and, for expanded clones, a class.

many TRBJ2-7 - TRBV7-2 TGTGCCAGCAGTCGGGCGGCGGGGCGATTCTACGAGCAGTACTTC CASSRAAGRFYEQYF
many TRBJ2-7 TRBD2 TRBV20-1 TGCAGTGCTCCCGGGACTAGCTCCTACGAGCAGTACTTC CSAPGTSSYEQYF
few TRBJ1-5 TRBD1 TRBV12-3/TRBV12-4 TGTGCCAGCAGTTTCCGGACAGGGAATAATCAGCCCCAGCATTTT CASSFRTGNNQPQHF
- TRBJ2-7 - TRBV10-3 TGTGCCATCAGTGATCGCTATGGACAGAAGGGGTTCTACGAGCAGTACTTC CAISDRYGQKGFYEQYF
few TRBJ2-7 - TRBV6-2/TRBV6-3 TGTGCCAGCACCCACTCTCCGACCTACGAGCAGTACTTC CASTHSPTYEQYF
- TRBJ1-2 TRBD1 TRBV7-8 TGTGCCAGCAGCTTAGCCACAGGGGGCGATGATGGCTACACCTTC CASSLATGGDDGYTF
- TRBJ1-1 - TRBV7-9 TGTGCCAGCAGCTTAGCTATGGGCACTGAAGCTTTCTTT CASSLAMGTEAFF
- TRBJ2-2 - TRBV4-1 TGCGCCAGCAGCCATGGATACGGGGAGCTGTTTTTT CASSHGYGELFF
few TRBJ2-7 - TRBV4-2 TGTGCCAGCAGCCTTTTAAGGCCCTCGGGGTCCTACGAGCAGTACTTC CASSLLRPSGSYEQYF
- TRBJ1-2 - TRBV15 TGTGCCACCAGCAGCCTTTGGACCCATGGCTACACCTTC CATSSLWTHGYTF
many TRBJ1-1 - TRBV19 TGTGCCAGTAGCCCCGGCGGGAGGACCACTGAAGCTTTCTTT CASSPGGRTTEAFF
- TRBJ1-4 - TRBV7-9 TGTGCCTGGAGTCCAGGGGCGAAGGCAACTAATGAAAAACTGTTTTTT CAWSPGAKATNEKLFF
- TRBJ2-7 TRBD1 TRBV24-1 TGTGCCACCAGTGATACCCGAGGACAGGGTGGGGCCTACGAGCAGTACTTC CATSDTRGQGGAYEQYF
- TRBJ2-6 TRBD2 TRBV7-9 TGTGCCAGCAGATACGACGGGGGGAGTACGGGCACTGAAGCTTTC CASRYDGGSTGTEAF
many TRBJ2-7 - TRBV2 TGTGCCAGCAGTGTCCACCGCGAGCAGTACTTC CASSVHREQYF
- TRBJ1-4 - TRBV2 TGTGCCAGCAGTTCCGACCAACCGGGGGCCGGGGAAAAACTGTTTTTT CASSSDQPGAGEKLFF